The T cell receptor (beta chain) described here comes from a study of blood T cells in healthy people across ages. Overall study results and limits: PBMCs were not sorted, which prevented a conclusive comparison of naive versus antigen-experienced cells. Estimated diversity, derived from one million T cells, was regarded as an underestimate.

Germline lookup yields CDR1 DFQATT and CDR2 SNEGSKA (reference sequence). The CDR3 runs to 16 residues. After removal of 3 bases from V and 5 bases from J, the junction contained 12 bases not matched to a gene. The second PCR ran roughly 6 to 11 cycles with a sample-barcoded 5' primer and J-beta primers. TCRdb called the 5' RACE reads again in MiXCR, with one record for every CDR3 protein. The sample has roughly 860,000 distinct CDR3 sequences, around 68% seen once. On this clonotype itself: Its antigen is not known.

The TCR originated in a man between 25 and 39 years old in good health. Sequencing input: blood. The chain couples TRBV20-1 to TRBJ2-1; TRBD2 agrees at 8 bases. For the CDR3, the DNA is TGCAGTGCTAGGCCGGTTATGGATAGCGGGAACAATGAGCAGTTCTTC. This translates into CSARPVMDSGNNEQFF.